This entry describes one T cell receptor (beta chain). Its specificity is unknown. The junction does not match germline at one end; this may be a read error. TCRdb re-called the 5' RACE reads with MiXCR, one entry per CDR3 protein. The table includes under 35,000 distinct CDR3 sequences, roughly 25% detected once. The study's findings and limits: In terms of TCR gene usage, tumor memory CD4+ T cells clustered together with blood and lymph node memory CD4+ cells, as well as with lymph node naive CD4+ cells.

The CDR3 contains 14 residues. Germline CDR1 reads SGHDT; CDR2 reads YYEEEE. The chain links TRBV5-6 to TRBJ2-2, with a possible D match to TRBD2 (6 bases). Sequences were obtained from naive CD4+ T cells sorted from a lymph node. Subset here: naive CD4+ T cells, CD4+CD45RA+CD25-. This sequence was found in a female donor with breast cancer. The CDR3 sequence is CAGSDAGSTGELFF. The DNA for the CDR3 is TGTGCCGGCAGCGATGCGGGGTCCACCGGGGAGCTGTTTTTT.